This is a list of T cell receptor beta chains from one sample in a study of OX40 agonist ivuxolimab in advanced cancers. Data came from immunoSEQ multiplex PCR; TCRdb stores just in-frame clones and leaves some out. The data contain approximately 14,000 clones, more than 85% of them singletons. The sequenced sample was CD4+ or CD8+ T cells sorted from blood, obtained in a trial of the OX40 agonist ivuxolimab. These receptor sequences come from an adult with an advanced solid tumor such as melanoma, head and neck, liver or kidney cancer. Each CDR3 is given with its conserved first and last residue.

j_call	v_call	cdr3_aa
TRBJ2-7	TRBV6-5	CASSYAGTYEQYF
TRBJ1-1	TRBV2	CASSVDRVFGTEAFF
TRBJ1-5	TRBV7-2	CASSPQAAVGNQPQHF
TRBJ1-5	TRBV30	CAWSRGGGYQPQHF
TRBJ2-7	TRBV6-5	CASSYGGSSEQYF
TRBJ1-6	TRBV11-1	CASSLGGSSPLHF
TRBJ1-1	TRBV6-5	CASSYGLVNTEAFF
TRBJ1-4	TRBV7-3	CASSPRTPTNEKLFF
TRBJ2-1	TRBV4-3	CASSQHFGTFYNEQFF
TRBJ1-1	TRBV19	CASSMGSPMNTEAFF
TRBJ2-7	TRBV7-9	CASSQAGSSYEQYF
TRBJ2-7	TRBV21-1	CASSKEAGGTSYEQYF
TRBJ2-7	TRBV5-1	CASSLGSGGDYEQYF
TRBJ2-7	TRBV6-6	CASSYGRVEQYF
TRBJ2-7	TRBV7-2	CASSVTGQGGYEQYF
TRBJ2-3	TRBV7-9	CASSRLASKDTQYF
TRBJ2-6	TRBV6-4	CASSDSQEFSSGANVLTF
TRBJ1-1	TRBV2	CASASETGGTEAFF
TRBJ2-1	TRBV4-2	CASSQEEESYNEQFF
TRBJ2-7	TRBV21-1	CASSVTGQGGYEQYF
TRBJ1-2	TRBV11-3	CASSPRTGFYGYTF
TRBJ2-3	TRBV15	CATSRDSGADTQYF